These T cell receptor beta chains were read from a single sample in a study of T-cell memory formation after mild COVID-19. TCRdb ran MiXCR on the 5' RACE reads and lists one entry per CDR3 protein. The sample lists 250,000 to 300,000 distinct CDR3 sequences, around 16% occurring once. The source material was PBMCs or a T cell subset sorted from them (not recorded which). The source is a man aged 18 to 30 who had mild COVID-19 (a few samples of this study predate the infection). Cell type and time point are not known. The CDR3 runs from the conserved cysteine through the conserved F or W. The order of the fields is clone size, J gene, D gene, V gene, CDR3 DNA, CDR3 protein. D genes are given only for firm matches. Where a row states a size, it is once, few, many or the class of an expanded clone; other rows omit it.

abundance: -; j_gene: TRBJ1-2; d_gene: -; v_gene: TRBV7-2; CDR3nt: TGTGCCAGCAGCTTATCTGCCGGCGGTGGGGGCTACACCTTC; CDR3aa: CASSLSAGGGGYTF
abundance: few; j_gene: TRBJ1-6; d_gene: -; v_gene: TRBV7-9; CDR3nt: TGTGCCAGCCGTGGAGGGACCGACTCCTATAATTCACCCCTCCACTTT; CDR3aa: CASRGGTDSYNSPLHF
abundance: -; j_gene: TRBJ2-3; d_gene: TRBD1; v_gene: TRBV7-8; CDR3nt: TGTGCCAGCAGCTCAGTTATGACAGGGGGCAACGCAGATACGCAGTATTTT; CDR3aa: CASSSVMTGGNADTQYF
abundance: -; j_gene: TRBJ2-5; d_gene: -; v_gene: TRBV7-6; CDR3nt: TGTGCCAGCAGGGCGGGTATTCAAGAGACCCAGTACTTC; CDR3aa: CASRAGIQETQYF
abundance: many; j_gene: TRBJ2-1; d_gene: TRBD2; v_gene: TRBV9; CDR3nt: TGTGCCAGCAGCGTACGACTAGCGGGGGGCCTCGCCCCCAATGAGCAGTTCTTC; CDR3aa: CASSVRLAGGLAPNEQFF
abundance: -; j_gene: TRBJ1-2; d_gene: TRBD1; v_gene: TRBV6-1; CDR3nt: TGTGCCAGCAGTCTCCTGGGACAGGCGGCTGGGAGCTACACCTTC; CDR3aa: CASSLLGQAAGSYTF
abundance: -; j_gene: TRBJ1-1; d_gene: TRBD1; v_gene: TRBV20-1; CDR3nt: TGCAGTGCAAACGACCGGACAGGGGCTTGGACTGAAGCTTTCTTT; CDR3aa: CSANDRTGAWTEAFF
abundance: few; j_gene: TRBJ2-5; d_gene: TRBD2; v_gene: TRBV6-6; CDR3nt: TGTGCCAGCAGGAGGGGACTAGGAGAGACCCAGTACTTC; CDR3aa: CASRRGLGETQYF
abundance: -; j_gene: TRBJ1-6; d_gene: -; v_gene: TRBV7-9; CDR3nt: TGTGCCAGCAGCCCCTCAAAGGGATCCAATTCACCCCTCCACTTT; CDR3aa: CASSPSKGSNSPLHF
abundance: few; j_gene: TRBJ2-5; d_gene: -; v_gene: TRBV4-2; CDR3nt: TGTGCCAGCAGCCAAACGGAGGGAGCGTTCGAGACCCAGTACTTC; CDR3aa: CASSQTEGAFETQYF
abundance: -; j_gene: TRBJ2-1; d_gene: -; v_gene: TRBV24-1; CDR3nt: TGTGCCACCAGTGATTTTGGTTACAATGAGCAGTTCTTC; CDR3aa: CATSDFGYNEQFF
abundance: -; j_gene: TRBJ2-2; d_gene: TRBD1; v_gene: TRBV18; CDR3nt: TGTGCCAGCTCGAACACAGGGGCGGCCGGGGAGCTGTTTTTT; CDR3aa: CASSNTGAAGELFF
abundance: few; j_gene: TRBJ1-4; d_gene: TRBD1; v_gene: TRBV5-1; CDR3nt: TGCGCCAGCAGCACCCGGAGGACAGGGGGTGAAAAACTGTTTTTT; CDR3aa: CASSTRRTGGEKLFF
abundance: -; j_gene: TRBJ1-1; d_gene: -; v_gene: TRBV4-3; CDR3nt: TGCGCCAGCAGCCAAGTGATAGGGGGAAACACTGAAGCTTTCTTT; CDR3aa: CASSQVIGGNTEAFF
abundance: -; j_gene: TRBJ1-2; d_gene: -; v_gene: TRBV5-5; CDR3nt: TGTGCCAGCAGCTTTTACGGGGGCCGAGACTACTATGGCTACACCTTC; CDR3aa: CASSFYGGRDYYGYTF
abundance: -; j_gene: TRBJ2-2; d_gene: -; v_gene: TRBV11-2; CDR3nt: TGTGCCAGCAGTTCAGTCGGCACCGGGGAGCTGTTTTTT; CDR3aa: CASSSVGTGELFF
abundance: few; j_gene: TRBJ2-5; d_gene: TRBD2; v_gene: TRBV5-1; CDR3nt: TGCGCCAGCAGCTTGGGGCTCTCTAGCGGGGGGGCGGAAGAGACCCAGTACTTC; CDR3aa: CASSLGLSSGGAEETQYF
abundance: many; j_gene: TRBJ1-4; d_gene: -; v_gene: TRBV20-1; CDR3nt: TGCAGTGCTAGAATTACAGTCCAAGAAAAACTGTTTTTT; CDR3aa: CSARITVQEKLFF
abundance: few; j_gene: TRBJ1-5; d_gene: -; v_gene: TRBV3-1; CDR3nt: TGTGCCAGCGGGGGGGCGGGTCAGCCCCAGCATTTT; CDR3aa: CASGGAGQPQHF
abundance: -; j_gene: TRBJ1-2; d_gene: -; v_gene: TRBV7-2; CDR3nt: TGTGCCAGCAGCTTGGGTGACGCCCGCGGGGGCTACACCTTC; CDR3aa: CASSLGDARGGYTF
abundance: many; j_gene: TRBJ2-1; d_gene: -; v_gene: TRBV12-3/TRBV12-4; CDR3nt: TGTGCCAGCAGTTTTGAGGACAATGAGCAGTTCTTC; CDR3aa: CASSFEDNEQFF
abundance: -; j_gene: TRBJ1-6; d_gene: TRBD1; v_gene: TRBV27; CDR3nt: TGTGCCAGCAGTGGGACAGTAGGCTCACCCCTCCACTTT; CDR3aa: CASSGTVGSPLHF
abundance: few; j_gene: TRBJ1-1; d_gene: -; v_gene: TRBV29-1; CDR3nt: TGCAGCGTTGACACAGGGTACACTGAAGCTTTCTTT; CDR3aa: CSVDTGYTEAFF
abundance: few; j_gene: TRBJ1-2; d_gene: -; v_gene: TRBV11-2; CDR3nt: TGTGCCAGCAGCTTAGGTAGCCAGGTCAACCCACCCAATGGCTACACCTTC; CDR3aa: CASSLGSQVNPPNGYTF
abundance: few; j_gene: TRBJ2-4; d_gene: TRBD1; v_gene: TRBV5-1; CDR3nt: TGCGCCAGCAGTCGGGGTGGGACAGGGGTCGACATTCAGTACTTC; CDR3aa: CASSRGGTGVDIQYF
abundance: -; j_gene: TRBJ2-1; d_gene: TRBD1; v_gene: TRBV10-3; CDR3nt: TGTGCCATCGAAGACAGGGCCGGAGGTGAGCAGTTCTTC; CDR3aa: CAIEDRAGGEQFF
abundance: -; j_gene: TRBJ1-6; d_gene: -; v_gene: TRBV20-1; CDR3nt: TGCAGTGCTCTCCAGAGCTCCTATAATTCACCCCTCCACTTT; CDR3aa: CSALQSSYNSPLHF
abundance: few; j_gene: TRBJ1-5; d_gene: -; v_gene: TRBV7-2; CDR3nt: TGTGCCAGCAGCTTAGCGGCAGGCCAGCCCCAGCATTTT; CDR3aa: CASSLAAGQPQHF
abundance: few; j_gene: TRBJ2-1; d_gene: -; v_gene: TRBV7-2; CDR3nt: TGTGCCAGCAGCTTAGGGGGGGCCTCCGCCAATGAGCAGTTCTTC; CDR3aa: CASSLGGASANEQFF
abundance: few; j_gene: TRBJ2-5; d_gene: -; v_gene: TRBV6-1; CDR3nt: TGTGCCAGCAGTCCGGACGAAAACGGGGAGACCCAGTACTTC; CDR3aa: CASSPDENGETQYF
abundance: few; j_gene: TRBJ1-1; d_gene: -; v_gene: TRBV13; CDR3nt: TGTGCCAGCAGGATTTCAAGTGTCACTGAAGCTTTCTTT; CDR3aa: CASRISSVTEAFF
abundance: -; j_gene: TRBJ2-2; d_gene: -; v_gene: TRBV4-3; CDR3nt: TGCGCCAGCAGCCAAGAGATTACCGGGGAGCTGTTTTTT; CDR3aa: CASSQEITGELFF
abundance: few; j_gene: TRBJ2-4; d_gene: -; v_gene: TRBV19; CDR3nt: TGTGCCAGTAGTCCAGGCGGACCTATGAGAAACATTCAGTACTTC; CDR3aa: CASSPGGPMRNIQYF
abundance: few; j_gene: TRBJ2-7; d_gene: -; v_gene: TRBV6-5; CDR3nt: TGTGCCAGCAGTTCTCCTGGGACCCTCTACGAGCAGTACTTC; CDR3aa: CASSSPGTLYEQYF
abundance: few; j_gene: TRBJ2-5; d_gene: TRBD2; v_gene: TRBV29-1; CDR3nt: TGCAGCGTACGACTAGCGGGGTTTGAGACCCAGTACTTC; CDR3aa: CSVRLAGFETQYF
abundance: -; j_gene: TRBJ1-6; d_gene: -; v_gene: TRBV12-3/TRBV12-4; CDR3nt: TGTGCCAGCAGAAGCCTCGGCTCACCCCTCCACTTT; CDR3aa: CASRSLGSPLHF
abundance: few; j_gene: TRBJ2-2; d_gene: TRBD2; v_gene: TRBV7-7; CDR3nt: TGTGCTAGCAGCTTGAAACTAGCGGACGCCGGGGAGCTGTTTTTT; CDR3aa: CASSLKLADAGELFF
abundance: -; j_gene: TRBJ2-5; d_gene: TRBD2; v_gene: TRBV3-1; CDR3nt: TGTGCCAGCAGCCAAGTCTCTAGCGGCCAAGAGACCCAGTACTTC; CDR3aa: CASSQVSSGQETQYF
abundance: -; j_gene: TRBJ2-5; d_gene: -; v_gene: TRBV20-1; CDR3nt: TGCAGTGCTAGCAGCCCGGGGGCCGGGGAGACCCAGTACTTC; CDR3aa: CSASSPGAGETQYF
abundance: few; j_gene: TRBJ2-1; d_gene: -; v_gene: TRBV7-9; CDR3nt: TGTGCCAGCAGCTACTCCACTCCTCTTAATGAGCAGTTCTTC; CDR3aa: CASSYSTPLNEQFF
abundance: -; j_gene: TRBJ1-1; d_gene: TRBD1; v_gene: TRBV20-1; CDR3nt: TGCAGTGCTAGTCGGGACAGATACACTGAAGCTTTCTTT; CDR3aa: CSASRDRYTEAFF
abundance: -; j_gene: TRBJ2-7; d_gene: -; v_gene: TRBV18; CDR3nt: TGTGCCAGCTCAGCTAGGGAGAGCCCCTACGAGCAGTACTTC; CDR3aa: CASSARESPYEQYF
abundance: -; j_gene: TRBJ1-2; d_gene: -; v_gene: TRBV29-1; CDR3nt: TGCAGCGTTGCCCGGGACACACAAAACTATGGCTACACCTTC; CDR3aa: CSVARDTQNYGYTF
abundance: once; j_gene: TRBJ1-4; d_gene: TRBD1; v_gene: TRBV6-6; CDR3nt: TGTGCCAGCAGTACGACAGGGGTTGAAAAACTGTTTTTT; CDR3aa: CASSTTGVEKLFF
abundance: -; j_gene: TRBJ2-5; d_gene: -; v_gene: TRBV5-1; CDR3nt: TGCGCCAGCAGCTTGAAGCTAGCTGGAGAGACCCAGTACTTC; CDR3aa: CASSLKLAGETQYF
abundance: many; j_gene: TRBJ2-1; d_gene: TRBD2; v_gene: TRBV20-1; CDR3nt: TGCAGTGCTAGAGATCCCAGCGGGGCGTACAATGAGCAGTTCTTC; CDR3aa: CSARDPSGAYNEQFF
abundance: -; j_gene: TRBJ2-3; d_gene: -; v_gene: TRBV6-6; CDR3nt: TGTGCCGGAGCACCCGGGGGAGCAGATACGCAGTATTTT; CDR3aa: CAGAPGGADTQYF
abundance: few; j_gene: TRBJ1-2; d_gene: -; v_gene: TRBV10-3; CDR3nt: TGTGCCTTCGAAGGGAGGGGTGGCTACACCTTC; CDR3aa: CAFEGRGGYTF
abundance: few; j_gene: TRBJ1-5; d_gene: -; v_gene: TRBV7-9; CDR3nt: TGTGCCAGCAGCTTAGTGGGTGCGGGGCCAAATCAGCCCCAGCATTTT; CDR3aa: CASSLVGAGPNQPQHF
abundance: few; j_gene: TRBJ1-5; d_gene: TRBD1; v_gene: TRBV29-1; CDR3nt: TGCAGCGTGGAGGGGGCGCGGGGTCAGCCCCAGCATTTT; CDR3aa: CSVEGARGQPQHF
abundance: -; j_gene: TRBJ2-1; d_gene: -; v_gene: TRBV7-2; CDR3nt: TGTGCCAGCAGCTTAGTGGGGACGCCTGGATATGAGCAGTTCTTC; CDR3aa: CASSLVGTPGYEQFF
abundance: few; j_gene: TRBJ1-2; d_gene: -; v_gene: TRBV23-1; CDR3nt: TGCGCCAGCAGTCCGCGGGCGCCGTGGTATGGCTACACCTTC; CDR3aa: CASSPRAPWYGYTF
abundance: few; j_gene: TRBJ2-7; d_gene: -; v_gene: TRBV12-3/TRBV12-4; CDR3nt: TGTGCCAGCAGGTTGGGGGACGAGCAGTACTTC; CDR3aa: CASRLGDEQYF